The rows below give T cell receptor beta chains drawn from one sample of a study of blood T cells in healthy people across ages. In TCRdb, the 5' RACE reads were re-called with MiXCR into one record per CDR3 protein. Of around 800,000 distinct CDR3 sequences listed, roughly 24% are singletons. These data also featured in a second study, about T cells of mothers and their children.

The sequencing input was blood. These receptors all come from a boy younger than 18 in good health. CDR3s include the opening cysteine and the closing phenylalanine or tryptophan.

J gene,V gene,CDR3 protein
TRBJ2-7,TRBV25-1,CASSGPGPFYEQYF
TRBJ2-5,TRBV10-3,CAISLRPEETQYF
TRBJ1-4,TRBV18,CASSPPAGEKEKLFF
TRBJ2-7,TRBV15,CATSDPGTGDSYEQYF
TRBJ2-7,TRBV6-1,CASSEVGGGWGEQYF
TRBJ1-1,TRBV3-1,CASSPQREGASGTEAFF
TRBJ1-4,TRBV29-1,CSALPLGRQTTNEKLFF
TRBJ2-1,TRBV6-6,CASSGLAYNEQFF
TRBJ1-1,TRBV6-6,CASRRPGTGEAFF
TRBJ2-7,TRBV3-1,CASSVTGQGGGYEQYF
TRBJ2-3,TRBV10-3,CAIRPDTDTQYF
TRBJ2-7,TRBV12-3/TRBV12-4,CASSRAGELYF
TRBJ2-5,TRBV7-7,CASSPQSQETQYF
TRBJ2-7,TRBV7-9,CASGARPLNHEQYF
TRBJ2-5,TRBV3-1,CASSQMAAQETQYF
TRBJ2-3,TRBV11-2,CASSFGGGLSTDTQYF